Shown below are 3 T cell receptor beta chains from a single sample sequenced in a study of shared clonotypes between healthy human individuals (TCRdb year 2020). Receptor libraries were prepared by the immunoSEQ multiplex PCR assay. In TCRdb, the immuneACCESS table is reduced to in-frame sequences with V and J assigned. These tables do not hold every clone; where another copy was compared, an unresolved V gene accounts for under half, and the others remain unexplained. The sample table contains around 640,000 clones; only one count was recorded for roughly 96% of them. Of the sample, 0.11% is held by the ten largest clones. CD8 naive samples were obtained by positive selection for CCR7 among CD45RO-negative cells, yielding a CD45RA+CCR7+ population from which TemRA cells were excluded. The sample taken for sequencing was naive CD8+ T cells sorted from blood. This specimen's cell subset or site label, per the study, means: CD45RA+CCR7+. The receptor set was obtained from a woman younger than 45 in good health.

The chain is built from TRBV6-1 and TRBJ1-2, with 10 bases identical to TRBD1. With 6 bases clipped from V and 3 bases from J, the junction kept 7 bases outside the gene matches. This CDR3 contains 15 residues. Looked up from germline, CDR1 is MNHNS and CDR2 is SASEGT. CDR3 sequence reads: CASSPGQGTDYGYTF. The CDR3 bases are TGTGCCAGCAGCCCGGGACAGGGGACGGACTATGGCTACACCTTC.

The rearrangement joins TRBV14 to TRBJ2-1; D ambiguous. The CDR3 contains 14 residues. From germline, CDR1 is SGHDN and CDR2 FVKESK. Trimming left V 1 base short and J 4 bases short, with 8 bases between. The CDR3 region has the DNA TGTGCCAGCAGCCAAGGGGTCAGTTACAATGAGCAGTTCTTC. Translation gives CASSQGVSYNEQFF. The variable domain in full, with the rest retrieved from reference TRBV14 and TRBJ2-1, is EAGVTQFPSHSVIEKGQTVTLRCDPISGHDNLYWYRRVMGKEIKFLLHFVKESKQDESGMPNNRFLAERTGGTYSTLKVQPAELEDSGVYFCASSQGVSYNEQFFGPGTRLTVL.

Regarding this clone: This same CDR3 is encoded by further DNA sequences in the sample. The CDR3 reads CASSLSGTGELFF. CDR3 sequence (DNA): TGTGCCAGCAGTTTGAGCGGCACCGGGGAGCTGTTTTTT. This rearrangement joins TRBV27 to TRBJ2-2; a possible D gene is TRBD2 (5 bases). Germline V lookup: CDR1 MNHEY, CDR2 SMNVEV (reference sequence). The length of the CDR3 is 13 residues. V was cut by 3 bases and J by 4 bases, with 6 bases left in between.